Presented here are 21 T cell receptor beta chains from one specimen sequenced in a study of response to subunit inactivated influenza vaccine. MiXCR was run by TCRdb on the RT-PCR reads, yielding one entry per CDR3 protein. The data show more than 700,000 distinct CDR3 sequences, around 20% seen once. The material was PBMCs from blood, obtained roughly 5 days after vaccination. These receptors came from a man aged 50-59 years who received an inactivated influenza vaccine.

This clonotype was seen at least ten times. This chain uses TRBV7-9 with TRBJ1-1; no firm D call. CDR3 size: 15 residues. Germline CDR1 and CDR2: SEHNR and FQNEAQ (reference sequence). Between the trimmed V and J ends, which lost 1 base and 0 bases, there was a span of 9 bases. CDR3: CASSLGAVMNTEAFF. The CDR3 DNA is TGTGCCAGCAGCTTAGGTGCAGTCATGAACACTGAAGCTTTCTTT.

This chain connects TRBV20-1 to TRBJ1-1; 7 bases line up with TRBD1. CDR1 and CDR2 (germline): DFQATT, SNEGSKA (reference sequence). This CDR3 is built from 14 residues. As DNA, the CDR3 is TGCAGGAATCTGGCAGGGGGGATGAACACTGAAGCTTTCTTT. Translated, it gives CRNLAGGMNTEAFF.

The CDR3 spells CASTVLAEAYNEQFF. The CDR3 DNA reads TGTGCCAGCACCGTACTAGCGGAGGCCTACAATGAGCAGTTCTTC. The chain recombines TRBV12-3 or TRBV12-4 with TRBJ2-1, with 8 bases fitting TRBD2. The CDR3 has 15 residues. The V and J ends lost 7 bases and 2 bases, in that order; junction bases with no gene match: 7.

The chain carries TRBV7-3 and TRBJ2-3, with D perhaps TRBD1 (6 bases). Trimming cost V 2 bases and J 0 bases, with 12 bases left between them. The CDR3 loop spans 16 amino acids. Germline lookup yields CDR1 SGHTA and CDR2 FQGTGA. The CDR3 protein is CASSLQGTSSTDTQYF. In DNA, the CDR3 is TGTGCCAGCAGCTTACAGGGGACGTCTAGCACAGATACGCAGTATTTT.

V and J are TRBV28 and TRBJ2-7; 7 bases match TRBD1. CDR1 MDHEN and CDR2 SYDVKM come from the germline V gene. Trimming took 4 bases from V and 2 from J; bases not matched to a gene: 5. The CDR3 length is 14 residues. The CDR3 reads CASSSGQVPYEQYF. The CDR3 coding sequence is TGTGCCAGCAGTTCCGGACAGGTCCCCTACGAGCAGTACTTC.

This clonotype was detected only a few times. The chain is built from TRBV4-3 and TRBJ2-2; TRBD1 agrees at 9 bases. From germline, CDR1 is LGHNA and CDR2 YSLEER. CDR3 size: 17 residues. V lost 4 bases and J lost 1; bases outside the gene matches: 7. CDR3 loop: CASSRQVGQGNTGELFF. DNA for the CDR3: TGCGCCAGCAGCCGACAAGTGGGACAGGGGAACACCGGGGAGCTGTTTTTT.

This clonotype was detected a few times. The chain joins TRBV24-1 to TRBJ1-5; 10 bases are shared with TRBD1. Germline V gene lookup returns CDR1 KGHDR and CDR2 SFDVKD. Unmatched junction bases numbered 8, after V lost 4 bases and J lost 6 bases. The CDR3 totals 16 residues. CDR3 protein: CATSDPRDRGGQPQHF. The CDR3 DNA is TGTGCCACCAGTGACCCAAGGGACAGGGGCGGTCAGCCCCAGCATTTT.

This clonotype was seen repeatedly, ten times or more. The chain joins TRBV27 to TRBJ1-5, with 7 bases lining up with TRBD1. Germline V gives CDR1 MNHEY, CDR2 SMNVEV (reference sequence). The V segment lost 2 bases and the J segment 6 bases; nucleotides outside the gene matches: 4. CDR3 length: 14 amino acids. CDR3 sequence (DNA): TGTGCCAGCAGTTTACACAGGGGAGGTCAGCCCCAGCATTTT. Its translation is CASSLHRGGQPQHF.

This clonotype was seen a handful of times. This chain uses TRBV3-1 with TRBJ2-1; TRBD1 matches at 7 bases. J lost 4 bases, V lost 4 bases, and 7 bases had no gene match. The CDR3 totals 15 residues. Germline CDR1 and CDR2: LGHDT and YNNKEL (reference sequence). CDR3 DNA sequence: TGTGCCAGCAGCCGAACGACAGGGTCTTACAATGAGCAGTTCTTC. It yields the protein CASSRTTGSYNEQFF.

The chain has TRBV20-1 and TRBJ1-5; TRBD1 might be the D (6 bases). Trimming took 3 bases from V and 2 from J, leaving 8 bases between them. CDR3 length: 13 amino acids. CDR1 is DFQATT, CDR2 SNEGSKA, per germline (reference sequence). The CDR3 DNA reads as TGCAGTGCTAGTAAGGGGGGCAATCAGCCCCAGCATTTT. The encoded protein is CSASKGGNQPQHF.

This chain connects TRBV5-4 to TRBJ2-2; a weak D match, TRBD2 (6 bases). CDR3 length: 19 amino acids. Trimming stripped 3 bases from V and 0 bases from J, with 21 bases between. The V gene's germline CDR1 is SGHNT and CDR2 YYREEE (reference sequence). This CDR3 reads CASSSIPTRLGPNTGELFF. CDR3 in DNA: TGTGCCAGCAGCTCCATTCCAACTCGACTAGGCCCGAACACCGGGGAGCTGTTTTTT.

This clonotype has only a few counts. Mismatch with germline at one junction end may stem from a read error. V gene TRBV5-1 combines with J gene TRBJ2-1; 9 positions agree with TRBD1. Germline-derived CDR1 and CDR2 are SGHRS and YFSETQ. The CDR3 loop spans 13 amino acids. The CDR3 is CASSQDGTGKWVF. For the CDR3, the DNA is TGCGCCAGCAGCCAAGACGGGACAGGGAAATGGGTCTTC.

This clonotype was found many times. V gene TRBV12-3 or TRBV12-4 combines with J gene TRBJ1-2; the D gene is possibly TRBD1 (5 bases). The V end lost 6 bases, the J end lost 4 bases, and 15 bases lay between the germline ends. CDR3 size: 14 residues. The CDR3 DNA is TGTGCCAGCAGCGGTGGAGCAGGGTCCTATGGCTACACCTTC. As protein: CASSGGAGSYGYTF.

The chain has TRBV20-1 and TRBJ1-6, with no clear D. The germline V and J ends were trimmed by 0 bases and 2 bases, with 8 bases remaining between them. CDR1 DFQATT and CDR2 SNEGSKA come from the germline V gene (reference sequence). This CDR3 contains 15 residues. CDR3 protein: CSARDASTYNSPLHF. As DNA, the CDR3 is TGCAGTGCTAGAGACGCCAGCACCTATAATTCACCCCTCCACTTT.

This clonotype was seen a few times. The J gene is TRBJ2-7, the V gene TRBV10-3; tentatively, D is TRBD1 (5 bases). Per the germline V gene, CDR1 is ENHRY and CDR2 is SYGVKD. Trimming cost V 2 bases and J 1 base, with 12 bases left between them. The CDR3 has 15 residues. CDR3: CAISEGAGLSYEQYF. CDR3 in DNA: TGTGCCATCAGTGAGGGGGCAGGATTATCCTACGAGCAGTACTTC.

The chain employs TRBV6-5 and TRBJ2-7; D may be TRBD2 (5 bases). Trimming removed 2 bases from V and 5 bases from J, with 13 bases in between. The CDR3 sequence is 14 residues long. Per germline, CDR1 MNHEY and CDR2 SVGAGI. The CDR3 sequence is CASSYRRLFDEQYF. The CDR3 region has the DNA TGTGCCAGCAGTTACAGGAGGCTTTTTGACGAGCAGTACTTC.

This clonotype was detected only a few times. This sequence joins TRBV19 and TRBJ2-1; D uncertain. CDR3 size: 12 residues. V lost 5 bases and J lost 15, with 17 bases in between. Germline CDR1 LNHDA, CDR2 SQIVND (reference sequence). The CDR3 sequence is CASSPRVCFMFF. Here the CDR3 DNA reads TGTGCCAGTAGTCCCCGGGTATGCTTTATGTTCTTC.

The chain's CDR3 is CASSLIKGSYNEQFF. The CDR3 coding sequence is TGCGCCAGCAGCTTGATCAAAGGCTCCTACAATGAGCAGTTCTTC. This chain connects TRBV5-1 to TRBJ2-1; D is undetermined. Germline assignment: CDR1 SGHRS and CDR2 YFSETQ. V shed 1 base and J shed 0 bases, with 8 bases lying between them. The CDR3 is made up of 15 amino acids.

This chain uses TRBV4-2 with TRBJ2-7, with D hard to call. Germline V gene data show CDR1 as LGHNA and CDR2 as YNFKEQ. This CDR3 is built from 14 residues. The V gene lost 4 bases and the J gene lost 7 bases, with 17 bases spanning the gap. The CDR3 DNA sequence: TGTGCCAGCAGCCCGTCAGGACCAGACGGAGAGCAGTACTTC. This translates into CASSPSGPDGEQYF.

This clonotype showed up many times. The chain is built from TRBV7-6 and TRBJ2-3; D gene ambiguous. The CDR3 extends over 15 amino acids. The germline V gene encodes CDR1 SGHVS and CDR2 FNYEAQ. V was cut by 5 bases and J by 3 bases, with 15 bases left in between. The CDR3 DNA reads TGTGCCAGCAGCCGTCGGTTAATATCAACAGATACGCAGTATTTT. It translates to CASSRRLISTDTQYF.

The CDR3 loop reads CASRSYALSTDTQYF. The CDR3, as DNA: TGTGCCAGCAGATCCTACGCCCTATCCACAGATACGCAGTATTTT. The rearrangement joins TRBV6-2 or TRBV6-3 to TRBJ2-3; no reliable D call. The V gene lost 6 bases and the J gene lost 2 bases, with 15 bases spanning the gap. The CDR3 totals 15 residues. The germline CDR1 and CDR2 sequences are MNHEY and SVGEGT.